The sequence of this T cell receptor beta chain was determined in a study of cytomegalovirus exposure and HLA in healthy donors. The CDR3 consists of 13 residues. In germline, CDR1 is SGHKS, CDR2 YYEKEE (reference sequence). With V trimmed by 3 bases and J by 9 bases, 8 bases remained unmatched. Use of 60 Vbeta and 13 Jbeta primers characterized the PCR. Assay used: immunoSEQ multiplex PCR; TCRdb lists only in-frame clones, some missing. The sample gives more than 70,000 clones, under 80% of which show up once; roughly 2% is in the top ten. Sample: PBMCs. This TCR was recovered from a boy between 5 and 17 years old in good health and CMV-seronegative. The V and J genes are TRBV5-5 and TRBJ2-7; the match to TRBD1 covers 8 bases. The CDR3 DNA sequence: TGTGCCAGCAGCTCCTTCGACAGGGGCGGGCAGTACTTC. It specifies CASSSFDRGGQYF.